These 30 T cell receptor beta chains originate from one sample sequenced in a study of human T cells and chemical hapten exposure. TCRdb passed the RACE reads through MiXCR, listing each CDR3 protein once. Of some 120,000 distinct CDR3 sequences in the sample, around 10% were seen once. The sample's time point: patch test 1, 2 weeks after DPC sensitization. As for treatment: therapeutic diphenylcyclopropenone sensitization with weekly scalp DPC. The specimen comprised whole blood, sampled in connection with sensitization to the hapten diphenylcyclopropenone (DPC). The source of these receptors is a woman aged 45-65 years with alopecia areata. Some clones in this sample may be carry-over from other donors' samples.

This clonotype showed up just a few times. The chain employs TRBV2 and TRBJ2-3; the match to TRBD1 covers 8 bases. J was trimmed by 2 bases and V by 6 bases; bases with no gene match: 7. The CDR3 spans 15 residues. Germline CDR1 SNHLY, CDR2 FYNNEI. The CDR3 DNA is TGTGCCAGCAGGCTTCAGGGGGCGGCCACAGATACGCAGTATTTT. Its translation: CASRLQGAATDTQYF.

This clonotype was observed at least ten times. This sequence joins TRBV28 and TRBJ2-5; D gene unclear. Germline V gives CDR1 MDHEN, CDR2 SYDVKM. With 4 bases removed from V and 1 base from J, the gap between germline ends came to 4 bases. CDR3 length: 12 residues. CDR3 sequence reads: CASSWGQETQYF. The CDR3, as DNA: TGTGCCAGCAGTTGGGGCCAAGAGACCCAGTACTTC.

V usage is TRBV21-1 and J usage is TRBJ2-3; the table's D call of TRBD2 was not tested on the DNA. TRBV21-1 is a documented pseudogene. The CDR3 is made up of 19 amino acids. CDR3 DNA: TGTGCCAGCAGCAAAAAACGGCCCGCTCTAGCGGGGGCCACAGATACGCAGTATTTT. Residues: CASSKKRPALAGATDTQYF.

This clonotype occurred a few times. The V and J genes are TRBV7-2 and TRBJ2-1; TRBD2 might be the D (5 bases). Per germline, CDR1 SGHTA and CDR2 FQGNSA. V shed 3 bases and J shed 7 bases, with 16 bases lying between them. The CDR3 runs 15 residues. CDR3 DNA: TGTGCCAGCAGCTTTGCTCCCACGAGAGGGAATGAGCAGTTCTTC. Residues: CASSFAPTRGNEQFF.

The J gene is TRBJ1-6, the V gene TRBV2, with D tentatively TRBD1 (5 bases). This CDR3 comprises 15 residues. Per germline, CDR1 SNHLY and CDR2 FYNNEI. With 2 bases removed from V and 6 bases from J, the gap between germline ends came to 11 bases. CDR3 sequence (DNA): TGTGCCAGCAGTGAACAGGGAACGATTAATTCACCCCTCCACTTT. Translation: CASSEQGTINSPLHF.

This clonotype has a count of ten or more. The chain recombines TRBV7-2 with TRBJ2-3; maybe TRBD1 (5 bases). Trimming shortened V by 4 bases and J by 0 bases, and 14 bases separated the two germline ends. Per the germline V gene, CDR1 is SGHTA and CDR2 is FQGNSA. The CDR3 consists of 16 residues. CDR3 sequence reads: CASSWGGGPSTDTQYF. In nucleotides, the CDR3 is TGTGCCAGCAGCTGGGGCGGCGGACCGAGCACAGATACGCAGTATTTT.

This chain joins TRBV28 and TRBJ2-7, with D maybe TRBD1 (5 bases). Germline loops: CDR1 MDHEN, CDR2 SYDVKM. The length of the CDR3 is 15 residues. V lost 1 base to trimming and J lost 2 bases, with 12 bases between them. This chain's CDR3 is CASSLSGRPPYEQYF. CDR3 sequence (DNA): TGTGCCAGCAGTTTATCAGGGCGGCCCCCCTACGAGCAGTACTTC.

This clonotype was counted many times. The J gene is TRBJ2-7, the V gene TRBV6-2 or TRBV6-3; TRBD1 or TRBD2 may be the D gene (5 bases each). Germline CDR1 and CDR2: MNHEY and SVGEGT. The CDR3 runs to 14 residues. Deletions cut 7 bases from V and 0 bases from J, with 13 bases between. CDR3 bases: TGTGCCAGCAAGAACCGGGACGGCTCCTACGAGCAGTACTTC. Protein: CASKNRDGSYEQYF.

This clonotype was observed at least ten times. In nucleotides, the CDR3 is TGTGCCAGCAGCCCTGGGGGACAGCGTATCTACGAGCAGTACTTC. Protein sequence: CASSPGGQRIYEQYF. This chain links TRBV27 with TRBJ2-7; 7 positions match TRBD1. The length of the CDR3 is 15 residues. The V gene end was trimmed by 6 bases and the J gene end by 3 bases; junction bases not matched to a gene: 11. In germline, CDR1 is MNHEY, CDR2 SMNVEV (reference sequence).

This clonotype has at least ten counts. The gene calls are TRBV7-2 and TRBJ1-2, with D possibly being TRBD1 (6 bases). V lost 4 bases and J lost 5, with 14 bases in between. The CDR3 extends over 14 amino acids. Germline V gives CDR1 SGHTA, CDR2 FQGNSA. The CDR3 bases are TGTGCCAGCAGCTCCTACAGGGAAGGTTATGGCTACACCTTC. Protein: CASSSYREGYGYTF.

For this clonotype: In this CDR3 the conserved last residue, phenylalanine or tryptophan, is missing, so a read error is likely. The rearrangement links TRBV6-6 to TRBJ2-7, with D possibly being TRBD2 (5 bases). The V end was cut by 2 bases, the J end by 0 bases, with 8 bases between. From germline, CDR1 is MNHNY and CDR2 SVGAGI (reference sequence). CDR3 length: 14 amino acids. The CDR3 region is CASSYGLYSYEQYC. CDR3 bases: TGTGCCAGCAGTTACGGACTCTACTCCTACGAGCAGTACTGC.

The chain carries TRBV18 and TRBJ1-1, with D uncertain. Trimming cost V 6 bases and J 5 bases, with 13 bases left between them. CDR3 length equals 13 residues. Germline V gives CDR1 KGHSH, CDR2 LQKENI. CDR3 nucleotides: TGTGCCAGCTCCTCTGGACTGGATACTGAAGCTTTCTTT. It codes for CASSSGLDTEAFF.

A few counts support this clonotype. The V gene is TRBV11-2, the J gene TRBJ1-6; maybe TRBD1 (5 bases). Trimming shortened V by 5 bases and J by 7 bases, and 12 bases separated the two germline ends. The CDR3 covers 14 residues. Per germline, CDR1 SGHAT and CDR2 FQNNGV. CDR3 DNA: TGTGCCAGCAGCGCCGGGACCGAGAATTCACCCCTCCACTTT. This encodes CASSAGTENSPLHF.

This clonotype was counted between two and nine times. The chain links TRBV6-2 or TRBV6-3 to TRBJ1-2, with D hard to call. Between the trimmed V and J ends, which lost 9 bases and 1 base, there was a span of 12 bases. The CDR3 runs 13 residues. CDR1 MNHEY and CDR2 SVGEGT come from the germline V gene. This CDR3 reads CASRYADNYGYTF. CDR3 in DNA: TGTGCCAGTCGGTACGCCGATAACTATGGCTACACCTTC.

The rearrangement links TRBV4-2 to TRBJ2-1; the match to TRBD2 covers 9 bases. V lost 0 bases to trimming and J lost 3 bases; unmatched junction nucleotides: 9. Germline values: CDR1 LGHNA, CDR2 YNFKEQ. The CDR3 has 18 residues. The CDR3 protein is CASSQEPSSGRLYNEQFF. DNA of the CDR3: TGTGCCAGCAGCCAAGAGCCCTCGAGCGGGAGGCTCTACAATGAGCAGTTCTTC.

This clonotype was seen repeatedly, ten times or more. The chain links TRBV12-3 or TRBV12-4 to TRBJ1-2; D ambiguous. Between the trimmed V and J ends, which lost 10 bases and 4 bases, there was a span of 13 bases. There are 12 residues in the CDR3. The CDR3 spells CAIQTVGYGYTF. The CDR3 bases are TGTGCCATCCAGACGGTGGGCTATGGCTACACCTTC.

V usage is TRBV14 and J usage is TRBJ2-7; 7 positions match TRBD1. V gave up 5 bases and J gave up 6 bases; unmatched junction bases: 4. The germline V gene has CDR1 SGHDN and CDR2 FVKESK. This CDR3 region has 12 residues. For the CDR3, the DNA is TGTGCCAGCAGCGTACAGGGGTTCGAGCAGTACTTC. Its protein product is CASSVQGFEQYF.

The chain carries TRBV18 and TRBJ1-3; D call uncertain. This CDR3 is 17 amino acids long. The V end lost 5 bases, the J end lost 0 bases, and 17 bases lay between the germline ends. Per the germline V gene, CDR1 is KGHSH and CDR2 is LQKENI. CDR3: CASSALSRAGSGNTIYF. CDR3 nucleotide sequence: TGTGCCAGCTCAGCGTTATCAAGGGCAGGCTCTGGAAACACCATATATTTT.

This clonotype came up many times. One end of the junction fails to match germline, which may point to a read error. The chain has TRBV7-7 and TRBJ2-5; 9 bases line up with TRBD2. Germline V gives CDR1 SSHAT, CDR2 FNYEAQ (reference sequence). The CDR3 is made up of 15 amino acids. The CDR3 here is CASSLGSGGQETQYF. The CDR3 region has the DNA TGTGCTAGCAGCTTAGGTAGCGGGGGACAAGAGACCCAGTACTTC. The full variable domain, in which reference TRBV7-7 and TRBJ2-5 provide the parts outside the CDR3, is GAGVSQSPRYKVTKRGQDVTLRCDPISSHATLYWYQQALGQGPEFLTYFNYEAQPDKSGLPSDRFSAERPEGSISTLTIQRTEQRDSAMYRCASSLGSGGQETQYFGPGTRLLVL.

This clonotype was seen ten or more times. The V gene is TRBV6-6, the J gene TRBJ2-5; 10 bases are a match to TRBD1. V shed 2 bases and J 6 bases; nucleotides not matched to a gene: 6. Germline-derived CDR1 and CDR2 are MNHNY and SVGAGI (reference sequence). This CDR3 contains 15 residues. The CDR3: CASSYQGQGRKTQYF. CDR3 DNA: TGTGCCAGCAGTTACCAGGGACAGGGGAGGAAGACCCAGTACTTC.

Many counts were recorded for this clonotype. The chain recombines TRBV10-3 with TRBJ1-5, with 9 bases lining up with TRBD1. Per the germline V gene, CDR1 is ENHRY and CDR2 is SYGVKD. V lost 6 bases, J lost 4 bases, and 4 bases stayed unmatched. The CDR3 runs 14 residues. CDR3 in DNA: TGTGCCATCAGGGGGACAGGGCAAAATCAGCCCCAGCATTTT. It translates to CAIRGTGQNQPQHF.

This clonotype was found many times. V usage is TRBV7-2 and J usage is TRBJ2-3, with TRBD1 matching over 7 bases. Losses at the gene ends were 6 bases for V and 2 bases for J; bases not matched to a gene: 8. Germline assignment: CDR1 SGHTA and CDR2 FQGNSA. There are 15 residues in the CDR3. The CDR3: CASRGGGPPTDTQYF. The CDR3 nucleotides read TGTGCCAGCAGAGGGGGCGGGCCCCCCACAGATACGCAGTATTTT.

This clonotype was found many times. The CDR3 protein is CSVDEASGANVLTF. Written as DNA, the CDR3 is TGCAGCGTTGATGAGGCCTCTGGGGCCAACGTCCTGACTTTC. The chain has TRBV29-1 and TRBJ2-6; D is undetermined. The V and J ends lost 3 bases and 0 bases respectively, with 6 bases between them. The CDR3 is made up of 14 amino acids. Germline V gene lookup returns CDR1 SQVTM and CDR2 ANQGSEA. Using reference TRBV29-1 and TRBJ2-6 for the parts outside the CDR3, the full variable domain is SAVISQKPSRDICQRGTSLTIQCQVDSQVTMMFWYRQQPGQSLTLIATANQGSEATYESGFVIDKFPISRPNLTFSTLTVSNMSPEDSSIYLCSVDEASGANVLTFGAGSRLTVL.

The V call is TRBV2, the J call TRBJ2-2, with D possibly called TRBD1 or TRBD2 (6 bases each). CDR1 is SNHLY and CDR2 is FYNNEI in the germline V gene. Between the trimmed V and J ends, which lost 7 bases and 5 bases, there was a span of 17 bases. CDR3 length: 15 residues. The CDR3 DNA follows: TGTGCCAGCAATTCCCGGGGGCCGGGGACCGGGGAGCTGTTTTTT. It specifies CASNSRGPGTGELFF.

This clonotype was counted ten times or more. This chain joins TRBV5-1 and TRBJ1-3; D unresolved. The V gene lost 1 base and the J gene lost 7 bases, with 18 bases spanning the gap. The germline V gene encodes CDR1 SGHRS and CDR2 YFSETQ. This CDR3 is 16 amino acids long. Here the CDR3 reads CASSLSDSEPWNTIYF. The CDR3 DNA reads TGCGCCAGCAGCTTGAGTGACTCCGAACCTTGGAACACCATATATTTT.

The rearrangement links TRBV4-2 to TRBJ2-5; no firm D call. V was clipped by 1 base and J by 2 bases, with 11 bases between them. The CDR3 totals 15 residues. CDR1 and CDR2 (germline): LGHNA, YNFKEQ. CDR3 in DNA: TGTGCCAGCAGCCAAGCCGCTAGGCAACAAGAGACCCAGTACTTC. Its protein is CASSQAARQQETQYF.

This clonotype appeared many times. This rearrangement joins TRBV7-9 to TRBJ1-6; tentative D call: TRBD1 (5 bases). The V and J ends lost 1 base and 14 bases respectively, with 6 bases between them. This CDR3 has 11 amino acids. CDR1 and CDR2 (germline): SEHNR, FQNEAQ (reference sequence). This chain's CDR3 is CASSLGGALHF. In DNA form, the CDR3 reads TGTGCCAGCAGCTTAGGAGGGGCCCTCCACTTT.

The V call is TRBV7-9, the J call TRBJ1-4, with a possible D match to TRBD1 (5 bases). Germline values: CDR1 SEHNR, CDR2 FQNEAQ (reference sequence). The CDR3 extends over 16 amino acids. The V end was cut by 4 bases, the J end by 4 bases, with 16 bases between. This CDR3 reads CASSWGRTDRNEKLFF. The CDR3 DNA is TGTGCCAGCAGCTGGGGGAGGACCGATCGTAATGAAAAACTGTTTTTT.

This clonotype was seen more than once but under ten times. The chain carries TRBV3-1 and TRBJ2-7, with 11 nucleotides matching TRBD2. Germline CDR1 is LGHDT and CDR2 is YNNKEL (reference sequence). With V trimmed by 6 bases and J by 4 bases, 8 bases remained unmatched. The CDR3 is made up of 15 amino acids. The DNA of the CDR3 is TGTGCCAGCAGGGGGGCCGGGACTAGCGGATACGAGCAGTACTTC. This gives the protein CASRGAGTSGYEQYF.

The genes are TRBV5-1 and TRBJ1-3; no reliable D call. Germline CDR1 and CDR2: SGHRS and YFSETQ. This CDR3 is 13 amino acids long. V lost 4 bases and J lost 4, with 9 bases in between. CDR3 amino acids: CASSMGTGNTIYF. The CDR3 DNA reads as TGCGCCAGCAGCATGGGAACAGGAAACACCATATATTTT.